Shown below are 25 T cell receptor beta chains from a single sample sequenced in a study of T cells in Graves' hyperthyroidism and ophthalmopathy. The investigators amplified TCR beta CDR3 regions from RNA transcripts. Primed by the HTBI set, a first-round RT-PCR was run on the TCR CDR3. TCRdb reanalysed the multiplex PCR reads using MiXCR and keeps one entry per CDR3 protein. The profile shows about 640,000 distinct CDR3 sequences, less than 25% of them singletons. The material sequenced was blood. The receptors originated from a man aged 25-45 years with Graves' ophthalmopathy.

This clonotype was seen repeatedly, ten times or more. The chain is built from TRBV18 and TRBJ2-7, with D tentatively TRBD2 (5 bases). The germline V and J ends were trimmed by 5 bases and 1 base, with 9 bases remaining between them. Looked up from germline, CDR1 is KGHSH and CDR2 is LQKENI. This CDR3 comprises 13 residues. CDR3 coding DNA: TGTGCCAGCTCAAACGGGATGTCCTACGAGCAGTACTTC. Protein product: CASSNGMSYEQYF.

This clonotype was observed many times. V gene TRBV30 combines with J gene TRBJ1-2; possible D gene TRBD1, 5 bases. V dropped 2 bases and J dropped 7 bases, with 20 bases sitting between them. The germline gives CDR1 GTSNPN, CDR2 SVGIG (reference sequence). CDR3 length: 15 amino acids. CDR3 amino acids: CAWSSVGGLGVGYTF. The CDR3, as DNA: TGTGCCTGGAGTTCTGTTGGAGGGTTGGGGGTTGGCTACACCTTC. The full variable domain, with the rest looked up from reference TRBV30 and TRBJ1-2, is SQTIHQWPATLVQPVGSPLSLECTVEGTSNPNLYWYRQAAGRGLQLLFYSVGIGQISSEVPQNLSASRPQDRQFILSSKKLLLSDSGFYLCAWSSVGGLGVGYTFGSGTRLTVV.

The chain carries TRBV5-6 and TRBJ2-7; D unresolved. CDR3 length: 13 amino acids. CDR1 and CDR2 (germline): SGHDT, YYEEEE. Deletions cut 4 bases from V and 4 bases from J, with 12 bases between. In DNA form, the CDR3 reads TGTGCCAGCAGCCCCCCCGGTCCTTACGAGCAGTACTTC. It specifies CASSPPGPYEQYF.

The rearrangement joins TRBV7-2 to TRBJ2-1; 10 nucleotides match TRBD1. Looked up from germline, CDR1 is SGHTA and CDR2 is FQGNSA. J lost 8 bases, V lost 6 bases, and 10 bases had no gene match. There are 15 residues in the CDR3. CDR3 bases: TGTGCCAGCAGTTTAATCGGGACAGGGGATTATGAGCAGTTCTTC. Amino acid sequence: CASSLIGTGDYEQFF.

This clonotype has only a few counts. Written as DNA, the CDR3 is TGTGCCAGCAGCTCCCCCGCAGGGGGGGACACTGAAGCTTTCTTT. It encodes CASSSPAGGDTEAFF. V usage is TRBV7-9 and J usage is TRBJ1-1; TRBD1 matches 7 bases. Germline CDR1 is SEHNR and CDR2 is FQNEAQ (reference sequence). V gave up 4 bases and J gave up 3 bases; unmatched junction bases: 8. The CDR3 totals 15 residues.

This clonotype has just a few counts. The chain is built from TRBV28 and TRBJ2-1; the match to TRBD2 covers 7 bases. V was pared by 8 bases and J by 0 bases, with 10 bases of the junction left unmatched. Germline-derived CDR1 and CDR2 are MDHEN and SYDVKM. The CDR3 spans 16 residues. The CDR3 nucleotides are TGTGCCAGCCAGACTACTAGCGTAAGCTCCTACAATGAGCAGTTCTTC. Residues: CASQTTSVSSYNEQFF.

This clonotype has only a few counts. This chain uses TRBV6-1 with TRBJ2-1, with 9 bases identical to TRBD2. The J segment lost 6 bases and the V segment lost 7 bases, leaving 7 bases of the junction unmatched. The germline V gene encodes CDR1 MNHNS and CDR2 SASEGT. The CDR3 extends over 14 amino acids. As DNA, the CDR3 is TGTGCCAGCAATCCAGCGGGAGGTCCCAATGAGCAGTTCTTC. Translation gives CASNPAGGPNEQFF.

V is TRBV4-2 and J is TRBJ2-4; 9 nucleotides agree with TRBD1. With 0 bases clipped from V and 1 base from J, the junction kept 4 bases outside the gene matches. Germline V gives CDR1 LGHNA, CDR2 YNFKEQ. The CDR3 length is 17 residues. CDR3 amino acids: CASSQDWGTGAKNIQYF. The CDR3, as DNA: TGTGCCAGCAGCCAAGATTGGGGGACAGGGGCCAAAAACATTCAGTACTTC.

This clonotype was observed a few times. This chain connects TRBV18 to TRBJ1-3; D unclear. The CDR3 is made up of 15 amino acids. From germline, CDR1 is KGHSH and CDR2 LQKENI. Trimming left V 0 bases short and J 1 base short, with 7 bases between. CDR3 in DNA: TGTGCCAGCTCACCACCCGACGGGTCTGGAAACACCATATATTTT. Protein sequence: CASSPPDGSGNTIYF.

DNA of the CDR3: TGTGCCTGGGCGTTCACGGGACAGTGGTGGGGTAGCTCCTACAATGAGCAGTTCTTC. Amino acids: CAWAFTGQWWGSSYNEQFF. The chain carries TRBV30 and TRBJ2-1; 7 bases align to TRBD1. CDR3 size: 19 residues. Germline V CDR1 and CDR2: GTSNPN, SVGIG (reference sequence). With V trimmed by 5 bases and J by 0 bases, 19 bases remained unmatched.

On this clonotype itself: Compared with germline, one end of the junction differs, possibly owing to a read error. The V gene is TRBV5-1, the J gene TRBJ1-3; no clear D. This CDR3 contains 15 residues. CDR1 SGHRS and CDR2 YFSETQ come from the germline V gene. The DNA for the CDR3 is TGTGCCAGCAGCCAACAGTCGAACTCTGGAAACACCATATATTTT. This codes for CASSQQSNSGNTIYF.

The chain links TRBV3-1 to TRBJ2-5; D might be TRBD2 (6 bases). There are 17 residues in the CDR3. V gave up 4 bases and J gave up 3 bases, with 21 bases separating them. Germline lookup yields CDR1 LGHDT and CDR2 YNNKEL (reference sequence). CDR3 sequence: CASSPLSSGEREETQYF. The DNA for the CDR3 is TGTGCCAGCAGCCCTTTATCCTCGGGAGAAAGAGAAGAGACCCAGTACTTC.

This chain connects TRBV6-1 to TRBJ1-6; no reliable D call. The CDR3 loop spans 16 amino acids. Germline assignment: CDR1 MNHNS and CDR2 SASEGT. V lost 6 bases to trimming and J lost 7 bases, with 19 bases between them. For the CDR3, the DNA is TGTGCCAGCAGCCCAGGATTGGCCTCGGGGAATTCACCCCTCCACTTT. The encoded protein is CASSPGLASGNSPLHF.

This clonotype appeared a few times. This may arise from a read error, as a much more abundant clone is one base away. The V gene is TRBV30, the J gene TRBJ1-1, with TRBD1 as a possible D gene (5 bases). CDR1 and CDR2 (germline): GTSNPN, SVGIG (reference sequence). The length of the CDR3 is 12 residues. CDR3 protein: CAGSVGETEAFF. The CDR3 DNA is TGTGCCGGGAGCGTGGGGGAGACTGAAGCTTTCTTT.

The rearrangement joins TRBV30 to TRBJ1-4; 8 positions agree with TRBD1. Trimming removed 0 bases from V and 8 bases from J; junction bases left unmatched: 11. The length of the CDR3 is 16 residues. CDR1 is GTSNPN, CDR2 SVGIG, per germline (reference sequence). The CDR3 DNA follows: TGTGCCTGGAGTGTAGGTGTTGCGAGACAGGGGGAAAAACTGTTTTTT. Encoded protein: CAWSVGVARQGEKLFF.

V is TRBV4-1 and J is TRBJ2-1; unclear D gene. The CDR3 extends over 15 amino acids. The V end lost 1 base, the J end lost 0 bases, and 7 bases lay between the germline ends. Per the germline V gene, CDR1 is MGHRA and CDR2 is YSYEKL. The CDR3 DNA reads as TGCGCCAGCAGCCAAGTGCAGGACTCCTACAATGAGCAGTTCTTC. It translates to CASSQVQDSYNEQFF.

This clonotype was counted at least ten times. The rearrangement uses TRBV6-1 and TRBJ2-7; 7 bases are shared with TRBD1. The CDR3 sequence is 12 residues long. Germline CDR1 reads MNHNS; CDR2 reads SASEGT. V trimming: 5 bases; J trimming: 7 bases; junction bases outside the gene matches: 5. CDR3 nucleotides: TGTGCCAGCAGTAGACAGGGTGGTGAGCAGTACTTC. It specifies CASSRQGGEQYF.

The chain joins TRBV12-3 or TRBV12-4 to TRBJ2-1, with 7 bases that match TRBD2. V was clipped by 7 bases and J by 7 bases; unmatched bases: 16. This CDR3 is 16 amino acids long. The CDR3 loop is CASTSTHGREWNEQFF. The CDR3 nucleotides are TGTGCCAGCACCTCAACACATGGGCGGGAGTGGAATGAGCAGTTCTTC.

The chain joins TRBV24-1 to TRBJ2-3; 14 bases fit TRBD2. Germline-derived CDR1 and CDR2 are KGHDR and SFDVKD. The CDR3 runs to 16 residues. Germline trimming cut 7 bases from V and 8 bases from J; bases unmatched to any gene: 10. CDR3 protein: CATSFPGLAGVPTQYF. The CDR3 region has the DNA TGTGCCACCAGCTTCCCGGGACTAGCGGGAGTACCTACGCAGTATTTT.

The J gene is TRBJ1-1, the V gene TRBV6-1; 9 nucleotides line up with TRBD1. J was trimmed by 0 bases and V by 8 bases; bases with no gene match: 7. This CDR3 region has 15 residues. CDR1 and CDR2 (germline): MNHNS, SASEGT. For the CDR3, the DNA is TGTGCCAGCGGGGGGGGGACAGGGATGAACACTGAAGCTTTCTTT. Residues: CASGGGTGMNTEAFF.

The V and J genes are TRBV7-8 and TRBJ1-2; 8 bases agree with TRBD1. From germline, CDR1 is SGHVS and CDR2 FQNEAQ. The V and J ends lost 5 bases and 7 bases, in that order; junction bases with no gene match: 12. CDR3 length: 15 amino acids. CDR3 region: CASSVQGALPVGYTF. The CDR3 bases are TGTGCCAGCAGCGTTCAGGGGGCGCTCCCTGTTGGCTACACCTTC.

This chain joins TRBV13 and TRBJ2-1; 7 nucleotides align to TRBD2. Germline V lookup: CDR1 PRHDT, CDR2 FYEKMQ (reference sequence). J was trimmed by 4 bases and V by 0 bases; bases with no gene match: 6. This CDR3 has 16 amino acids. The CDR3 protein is CASSLGGLGGYNEQFF. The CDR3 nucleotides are TGTGCCAGCAGCTTAGGAGGACTAGGCGGGTACAATGAGCAGTTCTTC.

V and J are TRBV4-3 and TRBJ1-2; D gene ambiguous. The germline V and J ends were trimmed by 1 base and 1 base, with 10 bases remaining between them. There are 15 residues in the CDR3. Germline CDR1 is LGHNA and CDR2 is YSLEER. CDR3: CASSQARTFNYGYTF. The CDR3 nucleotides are TGCGCCAGCAGCCAAGCCAGAACCTTTAACTATGGCTACACCTTC.

CDR3 sequence (DNA): TGTGCCAGCTCACCCTCACAGGCGGGTAATGAAAAACTGTTTTTT. The encoded protein is CASSPSQAGNEKLFF. The genes are TRBV18 and TRBJ1-4; D perhaps matches TRBD1 (5 bases). This CDR3 has 15 amino acids. Per germline, CDR1 KGHSH and CDR2 LQKENI. The V gene lost 3 bases and the J gene lost 4 bases, with 12 bases spanning the gap. Together with reference TRBV18 and TRBJ1-4, the CDR3 gives the full variable domain: NAGVMQNPRHLVRRRGQEARLRCSPMKGHSHVYWYRQLPEEGLKFMVYLQKENIIDESGMPKERFSAEFPKEGPSILRIQQVVRGDSAAYFCASSPSQAGNEKLFFGSGTQLSVL.

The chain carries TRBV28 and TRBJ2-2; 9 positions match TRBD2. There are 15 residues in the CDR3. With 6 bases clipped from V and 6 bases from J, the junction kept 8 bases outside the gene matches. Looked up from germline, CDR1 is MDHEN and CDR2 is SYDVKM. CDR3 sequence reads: CASSPDSGSSGELFF. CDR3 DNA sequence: TGTGCCAGCAGCCCGGATAGCGGGAGTTCCGGGGAGCTGTTTTTT.